The clone carrying this T cell receptor beta chain appeared many times. TCR beta CDR3 regions were amplified from RNA transcripts. First-round RT-PCR with HTBI primers amplified the TCR CDR3 region. MiXCR, applied by TCRdb to the multiplex PCR reads, yields one record per CDR3 protein. The sample shows more than 300,000 distinct CDR3 sequences, 17% of them seen only once. The CDR3 covers 16 residues. CDR1 is SGHKS and CDR2 is YYEKEE in the germline V gene (reference sequence). The ends were cut back, 4 bases at V and 0 bases at J, with 11 bases in the middle. This sample was included in a study of T cells in Graves' hyperthyroidism and ophthalmopathy.

The receptor was isolated from a woman in her twenties or thirties with Graves' hyperthyroidism that later progressed to Graves' ophthalmopathy. The sequenced sample was blood. The rearrangement joins TRBV5-5 to TRBJ2-6, with D maybe TRBD2 (6 bases). This CDR3 is CASSAGLSSGANVLTF. CDR3 sequence (DNA): TGTGCCAGCAGCGCGGGACTTTCCTCTGGGGCCAACGTCCTGACTTTC.